This entry describes one TCR beta chain. The antigen remains unidentified. V lost 4 bases to trimming and J lost 9 bases; unmatched junction nucleotides: 8. Germline V CDR1 and CDR2: SGHRS, YFSETQ. The CDR3 is 13 residues long. The data stem from a study of PD-1 blockade in classical Hodgkin lymphoma. Study results and limitations: At baseline, newly diagnosed patients reportedly showed less TCR diversity than healthy donors. Significant TCR diversity gains by C4D1 occurred in CD4+ but not CD8+ cells. Patients were excluded if nivolumab began under 1 year after ASCT (the autologous transplant).

Profiled with immunoSEQ multiplex PCR; TCRdb holds only in-frame clones, not every one. The top ten clones hold around 19% of a sample with about 47,000 clones, about 80% of them seen once. Described time point: cycle 4 day 1 (C4D1), after less than 7 weeks of nivolumab. Each and every patient relapsed after autologous stem cell transplantation, and patients got differing brentuximab vedotin exposure. This receptor was taken from a human donor with classical Hodgkin lymphoma. The material sequenced was peripheral blood mononuclear cells (PBMCs), taken before the fourth cycle of nivolumab. This rearrangement joins TRBV5-1 to TRBJ2-3, with TRBD1 matching over 7 bases. The CDR3 coding sequence is TGCGCCAGCAGCGTGGACAGGCCCAAGACGCAGTATTTT. Translating it yields CASSVDRPKTQYF.